The clone carrying this TCR beta chain was seen repeatedly, ten times or more. Its antigen is unknown. CDR3 size: 14 residues. Germline assignment: CDR1 SGHVS and CDR2 FQNEAQ. V was trimmed by 2 bases and J by 10 bases, leaving 16 bases between them. Per the study methods: For papillary thyroid cancer, a distant-metastasis classifier was constructed from CDR3 differences observed across clinicopathological groups. TCRdb re-clonotyped the PCR reads through MiXCR. TCRdb's processing, not the authors' own work, is the source of the V and J calls. In the table there are over 40,000 clones, about an eighth of which are singletons. None of the patients had undergone any treatment ahead of thyroid surgery. This sample was taken from a study of metastatic and nonmetastatic thyroid tumors. As for the study in general: Repertoire data that came from the blood and tumor or nodule tissue of malignant and benign thyroid patients were compared.

Study conclusions and caveats: As reported, TCR beta diversity in blood and tumor was significantly higher in malignant thyroid tumors than in benign nodules.

Specimen: blood. The receptor comes from a female donor with papillary thyroid cancer or a benign thyroid nodule (not recorded which). Some clones in this sample may be carry-over from other donors' samples. The chain combines TRBV7-8 with TRBJ2-3, with D possibly being TRBD2 (5 bases). CDR3 in amino acids: CASSLNSEGRSQYF. The CDR3 DNA reads as TGTGCCAGCAGCTTAAACTCCGAGGGCCGGTCGCAGTATTTT.